A single sample is the source of the 22 T cell receptor beta chains below, sequenced in a study of CD8 T cells in Susac syndrome. RNA totalling roughly 0.45 to 1 ug underwent reverse transcription with random hexamers. MiXCR was run by TCRdb on the immunoSEQ multiplex PCR reads, yielding one entry per CDR3 protein. The sample shows 150,000 to 200,000 distinct CDR3 sequences, roughly 94% of them seen only once. The specimen sequenced was CD4+ T cells from PBMCs. These receptors originate from a human donor with multiple sclerosis.

V usage is TRBV9 and J usage is TRBJ2-3, with D uncertain. Trimming removed 2 bases at V and 1 base at J, with 5 bases between. The CDR3 covers 13 residues. CDR1 is SGDLS and CDR2 is YYNGEE in the germline V gene. The chain's CDR3 is CASSVYGTDTQYF. CDR3 coding DNA: TGTGCCAGCAGCGTGTACGGCACAGATACGCAGTATTTT.

The CDR3, as DNA: TGTGCCAGCAGCCTTCAACCTGGGGATACGCAGTATTTT. It codes for CASSLQPGDTQYF. The rearrangement links TRBV7-6 to TRBJ2-3, with D hard to call. V lost 5 bases and J 6 bases, leaving 12 bases between the germline ends. CDR3 length: 13 residues. Germline CDR1 and CDR2: SGHVS and FNYEAQ.

V is TRBV28 and J is TRBJ2-5; no reliable D call. The CDR3 extends over 12 amino acids. Per the germline V gene, CDR1 is MDHEN and CDR2 is SYDVKM. V was clipped by 3 bases and J by 7 bases, with 9 bases between them. The CDR3 DNA is TGTGCCAGCAGTTTCACCATTGGGACCCAGTACTTC. Translating gives CASSFTIGTQYF.

Comments on this clonotype: Compared with germline, one end of the junction differs, possibly owing to a read error. The J gene is TRBJ2-3, the V gene TRBV27; D is perhaps TRBD1 or TRBD2 (5 bases each). Germline assignment: CDR1 MNHEY and CDR2 SMNVEV (reference sequence). This CDR3 comprises 13 residues. Written as DNA, the CDR3 is TGTGCCAGCCTGGGACCAGCCGAGAGTACGCAGTGTTTT. Its translation: CASLGPAESTQCF.

V gene TRBV5-1 combines with J gene TRBJ2-5; D may match TRBD1 or TRBD2 (6 bases each). Trimming shortened V by 4 bases and J by 2 bases, and 30 bases separated the two germline ends. The germline gives CDR1 SGHRS, CDR2 YFSETQ. There are 20 residues in the CDR3. DNA of the CDR3: TGCGCCAGCAGCCGACTAGTTCGGTACCCAGGACAGAAGAAACAAGAGACCCAGTACTTC. It translates to CASSRLVRYPGQKKQETQYF. Variable domain in full (rest from reference TRBV5-1 and TRBJ2-5): KAGVTQTPRYLIKTRGQQVTLSCSPISGHRSVSWYQQTPGQGLQFLFEYFSETQRNKGNFPGRFSGRQFSNSRSEMNVSTLELGDSALYLCASSRLVRYPGQKKQETQYFGPGTRLLVL.

The chain employs TRBV18 and TRBJ1-1, with a possible D match to TRBD1 (6 bases). The germline V gene has CDR1 KGHSH and CDR2 LQKENI. The CDR3 has 15 amino acids. V dropped 4 bases and J dropped 4 bases, with 16 bases sitting between them. CDR3 loop: CASSLNRDKGTEAFF. The CDR3 nucleotides read TGTGCCAGCTCACTAAACCGGGACAAAGGCACTGAAGCTTTCTTT.

The chain couples TRBV29-1 to TRBJ2-2; the D call may be TRBD1 or TRBD2 (5 bases each). Trimming took 6 bases from V and 0 from J, leaving 11 bases between them. The CDR3 runs to 14 residues. Germline loops: CDR1 SQVTM, CDR2 ANQGSEA. The CDR3 bases are TGCAGCGTCGGGACGGACCCGAACACCGGGGAGCTGTTTTTT. Translating gives CSVGTDPNTGELFF.

J is TRBJ1-2 and V is TRBV19, with D unclear. V lost 3 bases and J lost 0, with 11 bases in between. Germline V CDR1 and CDR2: LNHDA, SQIVND (reference sequence). This CDR3 is built from 15 residues. CDR3 DNA: TGTGCCAGTAGTATTGTCCAGCGAGCTAACTATGGCTACACCTTC. Translating gives CASSIVQRANYGYTF. The variable domain in full, completed from reference TRBV19 and TRBJ1-2, reads DGGITQSPKYLFRKEGQNVTLSCEQNLNHDAMYWYRQDPGQGLRLIYYSQIVNDFQKGDIAEGYSVSREKKESFPLTVTSAQKNPTAFYLCASSIVQRANYGYTFGSGTRLTVV.

This clonotype was seen only once. V is TRBV5-1 and J is TRBJ1-3; possible D gene TRBD1, 5 bases. Germline CDR1 reads SGHRS; CDR2 reads YFSETQ. This CDR3 comprises 15 residues. Trimming removed 1 base from V and 3 bases from J, with 11 bases in between. The CDR3 sequence is CASSLPGTNGNTIYF. CDR3 nucleotide sequence: TGCGCCAGCAGCTTGCCAGGGACGAATGGAAACACCATATATTTT.

The chain uses TRBV5-1 and TRBJ1-1, with no clear D. This CDR3 contains 14 residues. The ends were cut back, 3 bases at V and 0 bases at J, with 9 bases in the middle. Germline V gene sequence: CDR1 SGHRS, CDR2 YFSETQ. The CDR3 loop reads CASSSLIMNTEAFF. Here the CDR3 DNA reads TGCGCCAGCAGCTCACTTATCATGAACACTGAAGCTTTCTTT.

The rearrangement joins TRBV12-3 or TRBV12-4 to TRBJ2-3, with 9 bases matching TRBD1. The CDR3 has 15 residues. Trimming took 5 bases from V and 5 from J; bases not matched to a gene: 8. The CDR3 spells CASSQTGGYGDTQYF. The CDR3, as DNA: TGTGCCAGCAGTCAGACAGGGGGATACGGAGATACGCAGTATTTT.

The chain uses TRBV3-1 and TRBJ1-5; the D is unclear. This CDR3 spans 13 amino acids. In germline, CDR1 is LGHDT, CDR2 YNNKEL (reference sequence). Trimming shortened V by 2 bases and J by 12 bases, and 14 bases separated the two germline ends. CDR3: CASSQSSGKLQHF. The DNA for the CDR3 is TGTGCCAGCAGCCAATCCTCGGGGAAACTCCAGCATTTT.

V is TRBV5-4 and J is TRBJ2-1, with 10 nucleotides matching TRBD1. This CDR3 is 13 amino acids long. Trimming at V came to 3 bases and at J to 10 bases, leaving 4 bases not matched to a gene. Germline V lookup: CDR1 SGHNT, CDR2 YYREEE (reference sequence). CDR3 sequence (DNA): TGTGCCAGCAGCTCGGGACAGGGGCCGGAGCAGTTCTTC. It specifies CASSSGQGPEQFF.

V usage is TRBV4-1 and J usage is TRBJ2-7; 9 bases fit TRBD1. Germline loops: CDR1 MGHRA, CDR2 YSYEKL. This CDR3 has 16 residues. Losses at the gene ends were 7 bases for V and 0 bases for J; bases not matched to a gene: 10. CDR3 in DNA: TGCGCCAGCACCGAAGGTCCGGGACAGGGCTCCTACGAGCAGTACTTC. Translated, it gives CASTEGPGQGSYEQYF.

The V and J genes are TRBV28 and TRBJ1-4, with TRBD1 matching 7 bases. Germline V gene data show CDR1 as MDHEN and CDR2 as SYDVKM. Trimming removed 7 bases from V and 5 bases from J; junction bases left unmatched: 7. This CDR3 is built from 14 residues. The CDR3 nucleotides read TGTGCCAGCACCCTAGGGGGCCGGAATGAAAAACTGTTTTTT. Protein: CASTLGGRNEKLFF. The full variable domain, its missing parts supplied by reference TRBV28 and TRBJ1-4, is DVKVTQSSRYLVKRTGEKVFLECVQDMDHENMFWYRQDPGLGLRLIYFSYDVKMKEKGDIPEGYSVSREKKERFSLILESASTNQTSMYLCASTLGGRNEKLFFGSGTQLSVL.

The chain employs TRBV19 and TRBJ2-2; TRBD2 aligns across 7 bases. From germline, CDR1 is LNHDA and CDR2 SQIVND (reference sequence). The CDR3 sequence is 19 residues long. J lost 1 base, V lost 0 bases, and 11 bases had no gene match. CDR3 protein: CASSIDYFRASGNTGELFF. As DNA, the CDR3 is TGTGCCAGTAGTATAGATTACTTTCGGGCTAGCGGGAACACCGGGGAGCTGTTTTTT.

The chain couples TRBV25-1 to TRBJ2-7, with D perhaps matching TRBD2 (5 bases). The CDR3 totals 17 residues. Germline V gene sequence: CDR1 MGHDK, CDR2 SYGVNS. The germline V and J ends were trimmed by 0 bases and 6 bases, with 21 bases remaining between them. CDR3 amino acids: CASSEYVTRPGSAEQYF. CDR3 nucleotide sequence: TGTGCCAGCAGTGAATATGTTACGAGACCGGGGAGTGCCGAGCAGTACTTC.

This clonotype was seen once. The J gene is TRBJ2-2, the V gene TRBV28; D gene ambiguous. V lost 1 base, J lost 7 bases, and 4 bases lay in between. This CDR3 region has 12 residues. Germline assignment: CDR1 MDHEN and CDR2 SYDVKM. The CDR3 protein is CASSLSSGELFF. The CDR3 DNA reads as TGTGCCAGCAGTTTATCGAGCGGGGAGCTGTTTTTT.

The chain uses TRBV6-2 or TRBV6-3 and TRBJ2-5; 10 nucleotides agree with TRBD2. The J segment lost 5 bases and the V segment lost 4 bases, leaving 10 bases of the junction unmatched. The CDR3 contains 16 residues. CDR1 is MNHEY, CDR2 SVGEGT, per germline. The CDR3 loop is CASSLPRLAGEETQYF. The CDR3 DNA reads as TGTGCCAGCAGTTTACCGCGACTAGCGGGTGAGGAGACCCAGTACTTC.

The CDR3 loop reads CASSGPRRAYGYTF. The CDR3 coding sequence is TGTGCCAGCAGTGGGCCGAGAAGGGCGTATGGCTACACCTTC. The chain combines TRBV28 with TRBJ1-2; D not resolved. CDR1 is MDHEN, CDR2 SYDVKM, per germline. This CDR3 contains 14 residues. The V and J ends lost 5 bases and 5 bases respectively, with 15 bases between them.

The chain links TRBV6-2 or TRBV6-3 to TRBJ1-5; weak D call: TRBD1 (6 bases). The V and J ends lost 4 bases and 3 bases respectively, with 16 bases between them. There are 16 residues in the CDR3. Germline CDR1 reads MNHEY; CDR2 reads SVGEGT. CDR3 region: CASSSGTRGNNQPQHF. CDR3 sequence (DNA): TGTGCCAGCAGTTCCGGGACGAGGGGGAACAATCAGCCCCAGCATTTT.

The J gene is TRBJ1-1, the V gene TRBV4-2; no firm D call. V lost 4 bases and J 11 bases, leaving 17 bases between the germline ends. The CDR3 length is 13 residues. Germline CDR1 is LGHNA and CDR2 is YNFKEQ. The DNA for the CDR3 is TGTGCCAGCAGCCTAAAGGAGGAAAAAGGGGCTTTCTTT. It translates to CASSLKEEKGAFF.